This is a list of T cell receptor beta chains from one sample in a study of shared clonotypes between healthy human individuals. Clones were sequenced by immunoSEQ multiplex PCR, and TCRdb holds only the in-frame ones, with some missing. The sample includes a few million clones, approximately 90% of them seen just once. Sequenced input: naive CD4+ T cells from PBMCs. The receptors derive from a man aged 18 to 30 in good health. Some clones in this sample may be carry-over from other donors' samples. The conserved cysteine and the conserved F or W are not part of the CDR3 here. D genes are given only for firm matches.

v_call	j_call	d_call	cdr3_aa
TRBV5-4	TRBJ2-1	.	ASSLGGISNEQF
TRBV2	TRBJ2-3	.	ASSPLEDTQY
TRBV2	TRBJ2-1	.	ALGVYSSEQF
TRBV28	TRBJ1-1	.	ASSLGGRGNTEAF
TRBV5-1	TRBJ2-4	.	ASSLEGWGANIQY
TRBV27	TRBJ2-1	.	ASRGGPYSYNEQF
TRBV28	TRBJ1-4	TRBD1	ASSYRGRSEKLF
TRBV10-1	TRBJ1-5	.	ASRPVIVGDQPQH
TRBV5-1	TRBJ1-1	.	ASSSPGGTEAF
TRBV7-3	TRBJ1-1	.	ASSLKGGGLGEAF
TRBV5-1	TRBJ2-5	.	ASRLLGQETQY
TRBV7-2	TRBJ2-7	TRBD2	ASSLGGGRYGYEQY
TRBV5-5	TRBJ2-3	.	ASSPSPRSSYTDTQY
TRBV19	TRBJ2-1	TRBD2	ASSSRTSGNYNEQF
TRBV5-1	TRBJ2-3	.	ASSLASRGPDTQY
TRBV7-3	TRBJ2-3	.	ASSLGVASTDTQY
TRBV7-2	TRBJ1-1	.	ASSLIRGEEAF
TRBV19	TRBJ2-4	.	ASSIGQQNIQY
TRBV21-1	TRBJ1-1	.	ARNKKRQGGTEAF
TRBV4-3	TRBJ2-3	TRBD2	ASSQDLGLATVGTDTQY
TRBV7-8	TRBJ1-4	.	ASSRRPSNEKLF